This is a list of T cell receptor beta chains from one sample in a study of cytomegalovirus exposure and HLA in healthy donors. Only in-frame clones appear in the TCRdb table, and some are missing; sequencing was by immunoSEQ multiplex PCR. The ten most abundant clones cover around 1.1% of a sample with tens of thousands of clones. Sequencing was done on a sample of PBMCs. The receptor set was obtained from a woman between 25 and 40 years old in good health and CMV-seronegative. The CDR3 runs from the conserved cysteine through the conserved F or W.

v_call	j_call	cdr3_aa
TRBV5-1	TRBJ1-1	CASSSLGPMTGTEAFF
TRBV5-1	TRBJ2-7	CASSAVAGGSYEQYF
TRBV6-1	TRBJ2-7	CASSATGVYEQYF
TRBV6-1	TRBJ2-7	CASSEWAAYEQYF
TRBV5-1	TRBJ2-1	CASSRTSGVINEQFF
TRBV28	TRBJ1-1	CASRTYGHGAGATEAFF
TRBV6-6	TRBJ1-6	CASSYSAGQANSPLHF
TRBV15	TRBJ2-5	CATSREGAKTETQYF
TRBV29-1	TRBJ1-2	CSVGQGNNYGYTF
TRBV5-6	TRBJ2-5	CASSLPGTSGSQETQYF
TRBV30	TRBJ1-2	CAWSAPLAGDYGYTF
TRBV12-5	TRBJ1-5	CASGQGFDNQPQHF
TRBV5-1	TRBJ2-1	CASSPRSSSYNEQFF
TRBV25-1	TRBJ2-3	CASSVLGQGGTDKQYF
TRBV30	TRBJ2-7	CAWSGRTGIYEQYF
TRBV5-6	TRBJ2-5	CASSLARETQYF
TRBV30	TRBJ1-4	CAWRGTAPNEKLFF
TRBV6-6	TRBJ1-2	CASRSLQGGYGYTF
TRBV29-1	TRBJ2-7	CSVGQGDTYEQYF
TRBV4-2	TRBJ2-7	CASSLARRSYEQYF
TRBV27	TRBJ1-2	CASSPLGHPEYTF
TRBV27	TRBJ2-7	CASSRWLGPYEQYF
TRBV11-2	TRBJ2-5	CASSYGPARGETQYF
TRBV29-1	TRBJ1-2	CSVRTGDGYTF
TRBV29-1	TRBJ2-7	CSVLLAGEQYF
TRBV6-1	TRBJ1-4	CASSEWGHGFSEKLFF
TRBV4-1	TRBJ2-4	CASSQESGVKNIQYF
TRBV6-6	TRBJ1-1	CASSYPGRGVTEAFF
TRBV25-1	NA	CASSKREGHDEQYF
TRBV23-1	TRBJ2-7	CASSRTGEPYEQYF
TRBV30	TRBJ1-4	CAWEQAENEKLFF
TRBV4-2	TRBJ2-1	CASSQGRSSDNEQFF
TRBV10-3	TRBJ1-2	CAISERGIGPRGYTF
TRBV5-6	TRBJ1-3	CASSLRPDRANFGNTIYF
TRBV30	TRBJ2-1	CAWTRGTGSYNEQFF
TRBV5-5	TRBJ1-4	CASSFGQGGEKLFF
TRBV11-1	TRBJ1-1	CASSLGDRSLNTEAFF
TRBV30	TRBJ1-5	CAWSVSGQGDQPQHF
TRBV6-5	TRBJ1-2	CASSYEPGKYGYTF
TRBV5-1	TRBJ2-7	CASSFEGGYEQYF
TRBV18	TRBJ2-2	CASSQNKGANTGELFF
TRBV6-1	TRBJ1-2	CASSGQGVGPYGYTF
TRBV5-4	TRBJ1-2	CASSRRWDSEVYGYTF
TRBV5-1	TRBJ2-1	CASRAGTSGNSYNEQFF
TRBV6-5	TRBJ1-4	CASAQTRANEKLFF
TRBV19	TRBJ2-7	CASSITGAPRQQYF
TRBV28	TRBJ1-1	CASSAEGQDPRTHF
TRBV25-1	TRBJ2-7	CASSDRGNSVYEQYF
TRBV6-6	TRBJ1-1	CASSYFSGMNTEAFF
TRBV2	TRBJ1-6	CASRGDSSGSPLHF
TRBV15	TRBJ1-5	CATSREVTGGAGFSPQHF
TRBV5-8	TRBJ1-5	CASSLRGRGNQPQHF
TRBV7-9	TRBJ2-1	CASSPSGGIRVDEQFF
TRBV6-6	TRBJ2-1	CASSYYEGGEQFF
TRBV10-3	TRBJ1-1	CAIKEQGVNTEAFF